The next 14 T cell receptor beta chains were all read from a single sample in a study of blood T cell repertoires in COVID-19. Method: immunoSEQ multiplex PCR; TCRdb's copy keeps in-frame clones and lacks some. The data show under 350,000 clones, 83% seen once. Sequencing was carried out using peripheral blood. All receptors derive from a woman in her 50s who had recovered from COVID-19.

This CDR3 is CASKGAASSYEQYF. In DNA form, the CDR3 reads TGTGCCAGCAAGGGGGCCGCGAGCTCCTACGAGCAGTACTTC. The rearrangement uses TRBV5-5 and TRBJ2-7; the match to TRBD1 covers 7 bases. The CDR3 extends over 14 amino acids. The junction had 6 bases not matched to a gene; V was cut back by 6 bases and J by 0 bases. CDR1 is SGHKS and CDR2 is YYEKEE in the germline V gene (reference sequence).

This chain connects TRBV28 to TRBJ1-2, with a weak D call TRBD1 (5 bases). Germline lookup yields CDR1 MDHEN and CDR2 SYDVKM. This CDR3 region has 14 residues. V was shortened by 3 bases and J by 7 bases, with 15 bases between the two germline ends. The CDR3 nucleotides read TGTGCCAGCAGTTTCACCGACAGAATCTTTGGCTACACCTTC. This encodes CASSFTDRIFGYTF.

CDR3 bases: TGTGCCAGCTCTCTGCCGGGGAGGAACGAGCAGTACTTC. This codes for CASSLPGRNEQYF. V and J are TRBV6-5 and TRBJ2-7; D is perhaps TRBD2 (6 bases). This CDR3 region has 13 residues. V lost 8 bases and J lost 5, with 16 bases in between. Germline V lookup: CDR1 MNHEY, CDR2 SVGAGI.

The chain has TRBV11-3 and TRBJ2-3, with 7 bases that match TRBD2. Per the germline V gene, CDR1 is SGHNT and CDR2 is YENEEA. The trim removed 2 bases at V and 0 bases at J, leaving 8 bases unmatched. CDR3 length: 17 residues. As DNA, the CDR3 is TGTGCCAGCAGCTTACCGAAGCGGGGACCTAGCACAGATACGCAGTATTTT. This codes for CASSLPKRGPSTDTQYF.

J is TRBJ2-1 and V is TRBV5-4; 8 nucleotides match TRBD1. The CDR3 covers 13 residues. The V gene's germline CDR1 is SGHNT and CDR2 YYREEE (reference sequence). Trimming took 6 bases from V and 6 from J; bases not matched to a gene: 5. The CDR3 here is CASTGQGFNEQFF. CDR3 nucleotides: TGTGCCAGCACAGGACAGGGATTCAATGAGCAGTTCTTC. The full variable domain, its missing parts supplied by reference TRBV5-4 and TRBJ2-1, is ETGVTQSPTHLIKTRGQQVTLRCSSQSGHNTVSWYQQALGQGPQFIFQYYREEENGRGNFPPRFSGLQFPNYSSELNVNALELDDSALYLCASTGQGFNEQFFGPGTRLTVL.

This sequence joins TRBV7-9 and TRBJ2-5; D possibly corresponds to TRBD2 (5 bases). The CDR3 has 16 amino acids. Per germline, CDR1 SEHNR and CDR2 FQNEAQ (reference sequence). V dropped 3 bases and J dropped 3 bases, with 17 bases sitting between them. The CDR3 loop reads CASSFSPGLAEETQYF. The DNA of the CDR3 is TGTGCCAGCAGCTTCTCCCCCGGGCTAGCTGAAGAGACCCAGTACTTC.

The chain recombines TRBV19 with TRBJ2-5; D gene uncertain. The CDR3 covers 13 residues. V was cut by 6 bases and J by 3 bases, with 11 bases left in between. Per germline, CDR1 LNHDA and CDR2 SQIVND (reference sequence). The chain's CDR3 is CASSLVSEETQYF. CDR3 in DNA: TGTGCCAGTAGCCTCGTTTCAGAAGAGACCCAGTACTTC. The variable domain in full, completed from reference TRBV19 and TRBJ2-5, reads DGGITQSPKYLFRKEGQNVTLSCEQNLNHDAMYWYRQDPGQGLRLIYYSQIVNDFQKGDIAEGYSVSREKKESFPLTVTSAQKNPTAFYLCASSLVSEETQYFGPGTRLLVL.

This clone was counted once. The chain carries TRBV5-1 and TRBJ2-3, with 7 bases fitting TRBD2. The germline CDR1 and CDR2 sequences are SGHRS and YFSETQ. Germline trimming cut 0 bases from V and 4 bases from J; bases unmatched to any gene: 5. This CDR3 has 15 residues. The CDR3 region is CASSLGQRGPDTQYF. The CDR3 coding sequence is TGCGCCAGCAGCTTGGGCCAGCGGGGTCCAGATACGCAGTATTTT.

J is TRBJ1-2 and V is TRBV7-2; D is unclear. V was cut by 4 bases and J by 8 bases, with 20 bases left in between. The V gene's germline CDR1 is SGHTA and CDR2 FQGNSA. This CDR3 contains 15 residues. CDR3 sequence: CASSSRNEPREGYTF. As DNA, the CDR3 is TGTGCCAGCAGCTCGCGGAACGAGCCGCGGGAGGGCTACACCTTC.

The chain recombines TRBV10-1 with TRBJ2-7; tentative D call: TRBD1 (5 bases). CDR1 is WNHNN and CDR2 is SYGVQD in the germline V gene (reference sequence). Trimming shortened V by 2 bases and J by 0 bases, and 11 bases separated the two germline ends. CDR3 size: 15 residues. The DNA for the CDR3 is TGCGCCAGCAGTGAGCAGGGTCCCACCTCCTACGAGCAGTACTTC. It specifies CASSEQGPTSYEQYF.

A word on this clone: The junction does not match germline at one end; this may be a read error. The identical CDR3 is also encoded by other nucleotide sequences in the sample. V gene TRBV28 combines with J gene TRBJ2-7, with D maybe TRBD2 (5 bases). This CDR3 contains 14 residues. Germline CDR1 reads MDHEN; CDR2 reads SYDVKM. Written as DNA, the CDR3 is TGTGCCAGCAGGATGGACTGGAACTCCTACGAACAGTACTTC. It translates to CASRMDWNSYEQYF. The entire variable domain, with the rest obtained from reference TRBV28 and TRBJ2-7, is as follows: DVKVTQSSRYLVKRTGEKVFLECVQDMDHENMFWYRQDPGLGLRLIYFSYDVKMKEKGDIPEGYSVSREKKERFSLILESASTNQTSMYLCASRMDWNSYEQYFGPGTRLTVT.

The chain combines TRBV3-1 (or the pseudogene TRBV3-2) with TRBJ2-3; D may be TRBD2 (7 bases). Germline lookup yields CDR1 LGHDT and CDR2 YNNKEL (reference sequence). The CDR3 totals 15 residues. Trimming removed 3 bases at V and 2 bases at J, with 12 bases between. DNA of the CDR3: TGTGCCAGCAGCCAGGGGGGGGCCCTCACAGATACGCAGTATTTT. Translating it yields CASSQGGALTDTQYF.

The chain links TRBV19 to TRBJ2-2; TRBD1 matches at 9 bases. The CDR3 has 15 amino acids. The ends lost 6 bases at V and 8 bases at J; junction bases unmatched: 10. Germline V gene lookup returns CDR1 LNHDA and CDR2 SQIVND (reference sequence). CDR3 sequence (DNA): TGTGCCAGTAGCGGGGACAGGGCCCTGGCGGGGGAGCTGTTTTTT. Its translation: CASSGDRALAGELFF.

This chain connects TRBV27 to TRBJ1-4; no firm D call. Looked up from germline, CDR1 is MNHEY and CDR2 is SMNVEV (reference sequence). V shed 7 bases and J shed 4 bases, with 19 bases lying between them. The CDR3 runs to 16 residues. The CDR3 here is CASKPIESGNNEKLFF. For the CDR3, the DNA is TGTGCCAGCAAGCCCATTGAATCCGGGAATAATGAAAAACTGTTTTTT.